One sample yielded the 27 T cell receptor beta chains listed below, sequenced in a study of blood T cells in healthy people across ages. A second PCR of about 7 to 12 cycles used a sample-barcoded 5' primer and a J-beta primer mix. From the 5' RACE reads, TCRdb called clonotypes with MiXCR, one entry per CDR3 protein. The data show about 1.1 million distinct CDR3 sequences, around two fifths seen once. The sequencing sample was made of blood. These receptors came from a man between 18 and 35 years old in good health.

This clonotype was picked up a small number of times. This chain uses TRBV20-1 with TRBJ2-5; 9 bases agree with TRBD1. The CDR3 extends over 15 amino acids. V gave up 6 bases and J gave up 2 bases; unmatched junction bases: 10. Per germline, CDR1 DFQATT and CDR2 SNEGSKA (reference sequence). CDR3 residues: CSANPFDRGQETQYF. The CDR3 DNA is TGCAGTGCCAATCCCTTCGACAGGGGGCAAGAGACCCAGTACTTC.

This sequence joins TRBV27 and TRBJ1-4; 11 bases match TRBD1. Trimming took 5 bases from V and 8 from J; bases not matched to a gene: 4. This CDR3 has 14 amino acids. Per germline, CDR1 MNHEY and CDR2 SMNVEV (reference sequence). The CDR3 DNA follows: TGTGCCAGCAGTCTCCGGGACAGGGGGGAAAAACTGTTTTTT. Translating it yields CASSLRDRGEKLFF.

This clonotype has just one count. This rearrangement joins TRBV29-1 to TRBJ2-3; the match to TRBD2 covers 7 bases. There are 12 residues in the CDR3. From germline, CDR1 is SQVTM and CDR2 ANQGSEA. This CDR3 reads CRGGLPADTQYF. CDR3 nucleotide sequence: TGCAGGGGGGGGTTACCGGCAGATACGCAGTATTTT.

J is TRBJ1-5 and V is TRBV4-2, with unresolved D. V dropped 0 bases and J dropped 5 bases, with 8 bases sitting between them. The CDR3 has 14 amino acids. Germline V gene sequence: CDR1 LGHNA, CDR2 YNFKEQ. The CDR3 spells CASSQEILDQPQHF. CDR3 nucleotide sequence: TGTGCCAGCAGCCAAGAAATCTTGGATCAGCCCCAGCATTTT.

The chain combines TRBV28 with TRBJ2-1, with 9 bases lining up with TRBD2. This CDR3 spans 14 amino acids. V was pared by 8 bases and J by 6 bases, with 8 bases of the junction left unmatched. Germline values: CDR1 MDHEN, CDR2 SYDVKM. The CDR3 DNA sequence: TGTGCCAGCCGGCCCCTAGCGGGGCCCAATGAGCAGTTCTTC. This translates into CASRPLAGPNEQFF.

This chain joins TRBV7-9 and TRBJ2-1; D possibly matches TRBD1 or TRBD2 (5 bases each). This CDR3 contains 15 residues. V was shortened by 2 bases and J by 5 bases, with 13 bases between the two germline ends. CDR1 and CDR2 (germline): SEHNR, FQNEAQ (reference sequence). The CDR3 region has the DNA TGTGCCAGCAGCTTAACGGGACGGATGAACAATGAGCAGTTCTTC. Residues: CASSLTGRMNNEQFF.

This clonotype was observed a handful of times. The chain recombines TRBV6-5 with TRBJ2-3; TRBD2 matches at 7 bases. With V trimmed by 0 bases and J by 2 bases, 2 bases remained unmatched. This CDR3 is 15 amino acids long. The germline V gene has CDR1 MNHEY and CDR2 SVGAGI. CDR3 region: CASSYSGGITDTQYF. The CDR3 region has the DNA TGTGCCAGCAGTTACTCGGGGGGGATCACAGATACGCAGTATTTT.

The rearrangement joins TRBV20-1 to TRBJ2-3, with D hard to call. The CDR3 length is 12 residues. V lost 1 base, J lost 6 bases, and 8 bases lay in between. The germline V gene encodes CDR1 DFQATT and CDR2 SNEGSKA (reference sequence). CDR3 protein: CSARAPRDTQYF. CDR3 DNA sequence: TGCAGTGCTAGAGCACCAAGGGATACGCAGTATTTT.

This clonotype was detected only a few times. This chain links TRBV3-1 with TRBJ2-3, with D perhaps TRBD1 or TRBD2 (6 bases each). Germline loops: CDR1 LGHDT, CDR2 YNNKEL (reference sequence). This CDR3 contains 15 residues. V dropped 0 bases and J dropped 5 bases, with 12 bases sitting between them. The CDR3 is CASSQDTKGGDTQYF. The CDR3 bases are TGTGCCAGCAGCCAAGACACTAAGGGGGGAGATACGCAGTATTTT.

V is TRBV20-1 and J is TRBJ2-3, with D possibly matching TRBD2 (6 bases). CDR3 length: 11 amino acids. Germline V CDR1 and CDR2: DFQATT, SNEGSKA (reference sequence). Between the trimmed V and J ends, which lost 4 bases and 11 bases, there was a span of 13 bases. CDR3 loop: CSATERVGQYF. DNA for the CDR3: TGCAGTGCTACCGAGCGGGTTGGGCAGTATTTT.

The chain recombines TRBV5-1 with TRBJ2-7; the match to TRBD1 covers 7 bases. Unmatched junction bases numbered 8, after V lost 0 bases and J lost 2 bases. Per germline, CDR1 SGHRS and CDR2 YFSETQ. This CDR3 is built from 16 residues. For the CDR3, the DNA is TGCGCCAGCAGCTTGGGTAGGGACAGCAATACCTACGAGCAGTACTTC. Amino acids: CASSLGRDSNTYEQYF.

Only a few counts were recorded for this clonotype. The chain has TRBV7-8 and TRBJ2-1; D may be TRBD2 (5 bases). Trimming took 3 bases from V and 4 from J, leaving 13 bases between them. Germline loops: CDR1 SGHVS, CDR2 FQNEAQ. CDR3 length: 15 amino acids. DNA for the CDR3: TGTGCCAGCAGCTTCGGGGTTATGTCGTACAATGAGCAGTTCTTC. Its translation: CASSFGVMSYNEQFF. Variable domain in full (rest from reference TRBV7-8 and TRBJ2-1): GAGVSQSPRYKVAKRGQDVALRCDPISGHVSLFWYQQALGQGPEFLTYFQNEAQLDKSGLPSDRFFAERPEGSVSTLKIQRTQQEDSAVYLCASSFGVMSYNEQFFGPGTRLTVL.

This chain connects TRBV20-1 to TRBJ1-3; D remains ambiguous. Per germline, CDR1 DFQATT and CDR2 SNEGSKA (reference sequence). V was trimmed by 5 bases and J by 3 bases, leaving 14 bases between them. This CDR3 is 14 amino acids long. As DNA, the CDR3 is TGCAGTGCTGGACGGGCGGGAATTGGAAACACCATATATTTT. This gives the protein CSAGRAGIGNTIYF.

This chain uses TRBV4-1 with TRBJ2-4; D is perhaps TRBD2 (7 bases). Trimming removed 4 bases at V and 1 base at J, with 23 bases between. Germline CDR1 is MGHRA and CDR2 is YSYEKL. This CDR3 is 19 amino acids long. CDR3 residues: CASSLNAGGAGMAKNIQYF. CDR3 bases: TGCGCCAGCAGCCTAAACGCTGGGGGGGCGGGGATGGCCAAAAACATTCAGTACTTC.

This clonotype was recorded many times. CDR3 nucleotide sequence: TGTGCCAGCAGTCTTCGGGGGAGCGATTGGAATGAGCAGTTCTTC. It translates to CASSLRGSDWNEQFF. The chain is built from TRBV25-1 and TRBJ2-1, with D perhaps matching TRBD2 (6 bases). CDR1 and CDR2 from the germline V gene are MGHDK and SYGVNS. Between the trimmed V and J ends, which lost 5 bases and 7 bases, there was a span of 18 bases. This CDR3 has 15 amino acids.

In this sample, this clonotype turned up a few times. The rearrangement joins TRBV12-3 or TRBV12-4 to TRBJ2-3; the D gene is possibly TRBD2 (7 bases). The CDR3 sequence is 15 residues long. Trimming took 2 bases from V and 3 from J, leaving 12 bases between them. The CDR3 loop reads CASSLMAGATDTQYF. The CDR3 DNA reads TGTGCCAGCAGTTTAATGGCGGGGGCGACAGATACGCAGTATTTT.

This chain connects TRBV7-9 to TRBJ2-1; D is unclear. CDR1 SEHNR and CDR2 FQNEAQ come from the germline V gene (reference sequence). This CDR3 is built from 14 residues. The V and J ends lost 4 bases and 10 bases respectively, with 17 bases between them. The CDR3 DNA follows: TGTGCCAGCAGCTCATTTCCATTCTACGGGGAGCAGTTCTTC. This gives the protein CASSSFPFYGEQFF.

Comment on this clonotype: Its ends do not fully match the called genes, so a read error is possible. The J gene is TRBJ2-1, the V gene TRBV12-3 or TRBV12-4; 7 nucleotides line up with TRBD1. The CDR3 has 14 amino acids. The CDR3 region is CASKDRSSYNERFF. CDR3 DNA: TGTGCCAGCAAGGACAGGAGCTCCTACAATGAGCGGTTCTTC.

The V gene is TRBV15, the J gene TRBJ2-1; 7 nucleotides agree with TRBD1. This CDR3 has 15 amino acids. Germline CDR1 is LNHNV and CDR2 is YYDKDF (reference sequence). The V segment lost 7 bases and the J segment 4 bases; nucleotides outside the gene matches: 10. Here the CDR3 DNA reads TGTGCCACCACCCCTCACCGGGACAGTTACAATGAGCAGTTCTTC. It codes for CATTPHRDSYNEQFF. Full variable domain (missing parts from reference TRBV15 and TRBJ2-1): DAMVIQNPRYQVTQFGKPVTLSCSQTLNHNVMYWYQQKSSQAPKLLFHYYDKDFNNEADTPDNFQSRRPNTSFCFLDIRSPGLGDTAMYLCATTPHRDSYNEQFFGPGTRLTVL.

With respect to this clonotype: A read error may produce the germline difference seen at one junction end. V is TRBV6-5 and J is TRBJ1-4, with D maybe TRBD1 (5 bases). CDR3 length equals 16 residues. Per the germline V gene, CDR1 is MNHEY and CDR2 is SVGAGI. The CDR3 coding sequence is TGTACCAGCAGTTACTCCCCAGGGATGGTCAATGAAAAACTGTTTTTT. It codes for CTSSYSPGMVNEKLFF.

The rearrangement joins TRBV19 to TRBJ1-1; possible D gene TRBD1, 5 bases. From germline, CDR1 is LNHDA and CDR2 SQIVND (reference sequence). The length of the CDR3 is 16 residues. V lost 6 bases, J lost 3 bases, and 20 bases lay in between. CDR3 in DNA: TGTGCCAGTAGAATAATTGGTCCAGGGAGGGACACTGAAGCTTTCTTT. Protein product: CASRIIGPGRDTEAFF.

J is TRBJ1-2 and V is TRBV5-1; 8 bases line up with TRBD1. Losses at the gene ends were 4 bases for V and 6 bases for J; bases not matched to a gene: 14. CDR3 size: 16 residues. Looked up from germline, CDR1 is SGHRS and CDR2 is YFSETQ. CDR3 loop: CASSPRQGSAWNGYTF. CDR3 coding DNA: TGCGCCAGCAGCCCCCGACAGGGGAGTGCGTGGAATGGCTACACCTTC.

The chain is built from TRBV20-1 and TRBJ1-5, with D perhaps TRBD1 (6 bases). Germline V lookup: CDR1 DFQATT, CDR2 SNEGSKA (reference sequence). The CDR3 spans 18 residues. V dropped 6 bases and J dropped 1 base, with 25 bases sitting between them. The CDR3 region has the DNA TGCAGTGCCATCAGGGGTGGGTGGAGGGAAAGGAGCAATCAGCCCCAGCATTTT. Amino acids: CSAIRGGWRERSNQPQHF.

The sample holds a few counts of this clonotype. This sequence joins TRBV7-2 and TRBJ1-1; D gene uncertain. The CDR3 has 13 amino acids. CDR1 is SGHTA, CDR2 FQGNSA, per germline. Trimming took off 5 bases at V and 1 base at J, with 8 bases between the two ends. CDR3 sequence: CASSRRTNTEAFF. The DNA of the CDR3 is TGTGCCAGCAGCCGACGAACGAACACTGAAGCTTTCTTT.

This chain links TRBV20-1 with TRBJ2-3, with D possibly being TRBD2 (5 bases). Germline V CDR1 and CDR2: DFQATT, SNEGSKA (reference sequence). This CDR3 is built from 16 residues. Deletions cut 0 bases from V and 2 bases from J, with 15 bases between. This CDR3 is CSARDLLTGSTDTQYF. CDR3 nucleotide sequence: TGCAGTGCTAGAGATTTGTTGACGGGGTCCACAGATACGCAGTATTTT.

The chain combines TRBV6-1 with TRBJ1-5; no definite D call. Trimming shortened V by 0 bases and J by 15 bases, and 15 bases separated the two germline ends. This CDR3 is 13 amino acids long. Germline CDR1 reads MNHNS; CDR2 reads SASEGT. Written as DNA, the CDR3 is TGTGCCAGCAGTGAAGCGCCTGACTCGGCAGGGCATTTT. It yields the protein CASSEAPDSAGHF.

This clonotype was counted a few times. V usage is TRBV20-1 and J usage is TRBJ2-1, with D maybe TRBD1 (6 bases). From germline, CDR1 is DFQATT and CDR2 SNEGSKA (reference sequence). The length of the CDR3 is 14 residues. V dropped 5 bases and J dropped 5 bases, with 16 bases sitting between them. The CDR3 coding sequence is TGCAGTGCTTGGGACACGCTAGTTCACAATGAGCAGTTCTTC. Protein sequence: CSAWDTLVHNEQFF.